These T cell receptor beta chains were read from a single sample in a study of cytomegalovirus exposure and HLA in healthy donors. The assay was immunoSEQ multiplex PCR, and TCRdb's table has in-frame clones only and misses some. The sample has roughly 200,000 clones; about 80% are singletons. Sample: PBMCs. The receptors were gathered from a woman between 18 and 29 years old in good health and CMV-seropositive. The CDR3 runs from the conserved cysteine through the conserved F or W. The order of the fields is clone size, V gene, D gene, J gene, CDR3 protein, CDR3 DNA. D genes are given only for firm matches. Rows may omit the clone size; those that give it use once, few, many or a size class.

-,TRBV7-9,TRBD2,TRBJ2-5,CASSLGGLAGAETQYF,TGTGCCAGCAGCTTAGGAGGACTAGCGGGTGCAGAGACCCAGTACTTC
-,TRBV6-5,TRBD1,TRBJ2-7,CASSYRDRGAYEQYF,TGTGCCAGCAGTTACCGGGACAGGGGTGCCTACGAGCAGTACTTC
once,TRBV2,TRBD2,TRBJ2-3,CASSVRRGSTDTQYF,TGTGCCAGCAGTGTAAGGCGGGGGAGCACAGATACGCAGTATTTT
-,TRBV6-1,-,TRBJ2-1,CASRDRTGAYNEQFF,TGTGCCAGCAGAGATCGGACGGGGGCCTACAATGAGCAGTTCTTC
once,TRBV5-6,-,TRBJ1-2,CASSIGGGNGYGYTF,TGTGCCAGCAGCATCGGGGGAGGAAACGGCTATGGCTACACCTTC
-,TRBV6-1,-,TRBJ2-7,CASSEMTALEQYF,TGTGCCAGCAGTGAGATGACAGCCCTCGAGCAGTACTTC
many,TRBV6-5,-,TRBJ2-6,CASRTGSGLTF,TGTGCCAGCAGAACAGGGTCGGGCCTGACTTTC
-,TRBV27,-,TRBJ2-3,CASTPGTFSTDTQYF,TGTGCCAGCACTCCCGGGACATTTAGCACAGATACGCAGTATTTT
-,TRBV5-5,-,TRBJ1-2,CASSRLVNYGYTF,TGTGCCAGCAGCCGTTTAGTTAACTATGGCTACACCTTC
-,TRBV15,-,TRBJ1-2,CATSRDHRGLSESGYTF,TGTGCCACCAGCAGAGATCATCGGGGACTCTCGGAGAGTGGCTACACCTTC
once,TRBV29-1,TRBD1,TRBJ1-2,CSVILGQGLHYGYTF,TGCAGCGTGATACTGGGACAGGGATTACACTATGGCTACACCTTC
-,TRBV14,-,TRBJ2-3,CASSQVKTPKDTQYF,TGTGCCAGCAGCCAAGTCAAAACCCCTAAGGATACGCAGTATTTT
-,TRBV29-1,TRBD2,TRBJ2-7,CSVVLADSYEQYF,TGCAGCGTTGTACTAGCGGATTCCTACGAGCAGTACTTC
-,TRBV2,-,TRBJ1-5,CASRGWGERQPQHF,TGTGCCAGCAGGGGGTGGGGGGAAAGGCAGCCCCAGCATTTT
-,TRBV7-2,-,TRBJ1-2,CASSSRQRSYGYTF,TGTGCCAGCAGCTCGAGACAGCGCTCCTATGGCTACACCTTC
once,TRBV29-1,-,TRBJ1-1,CSAPGGGRAEAFF,TGCAGCGCCCCGGGGGGGGGCAGGGCTGAAGCTTTCTTT
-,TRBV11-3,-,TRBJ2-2,CASSRRGETGELFF,TGTGCCAGTTCACGCAGGGGAGAGACCGGGGAGCTGTTTTTT
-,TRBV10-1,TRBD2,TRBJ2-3,CASSAGGRTSTDTQYF,TGCGCCAGCAGTGCGGGGGGACGAACTAGCACAGATACGCAGTATTTT
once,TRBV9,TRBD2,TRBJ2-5,CASSSPSGGWETQYF,TGTGCCAGCAGCTCCCCTAGCGGTGGGTGGGAGACCCAGTACTTC
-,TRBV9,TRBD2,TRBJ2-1,CASSSRVGGYSNEQFF,TGTGCCAGCAGCTCCCGGGTGGGGGGGTATAGCAATGAGCAGTTCTTC
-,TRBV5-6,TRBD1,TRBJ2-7,CASSAGTGLHEQYF,TGTGCCAGCAGCGCCGGGACAGGGTTACACGAGCAGTACTTC
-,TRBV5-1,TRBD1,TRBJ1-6,CASSFRQGSPLHF,TGCGCCAGCAGTTTCAGACAGGGCTCACCCCTCCACTTT
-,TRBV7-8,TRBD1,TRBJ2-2,CATRTGGYTGELFF,TGTGCCACCCGGACAGGGGGTTACACCGGGGAGCTGTTTTTT
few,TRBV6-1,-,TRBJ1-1,CASSEVLRTEAFF,TGTGCCAGCAGTGAAGTTCTGAGGACTGAAGCTTTCTTT
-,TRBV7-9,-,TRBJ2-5,CASSLAGQTQYF,TGTGCCAGCAGCTTAGCGGGGCAGACCCAGTACTTC
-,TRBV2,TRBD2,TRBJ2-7,CASTGTRSPHEQYF,TGTGCCAGTACCGGGACTAGATCCCCCCACGAGCAGTACTTC
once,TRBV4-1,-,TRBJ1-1,CASRTGIATEAFF,TGCGCCAGCAGGACAGGAATCGCCACTGAAGCTTTCTTT
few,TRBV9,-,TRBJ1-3,CASSVEGDSGNTIYF,TGTGCCAGCAGCGTAGAGGGAGACTCTGGAAACACCATATATTTT
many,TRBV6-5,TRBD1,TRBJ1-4,CASSLGQGTEKLFF,TGTGCCAGCAGTTTGGGACAGGGAACTGAAAAACTGTTTTTT
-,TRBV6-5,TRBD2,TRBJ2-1,CASSQTSGRYNEQFF,TGTGCCAGCAGCCAGACTAGCGGCCGCTACAATGAGCAGTTCTTC
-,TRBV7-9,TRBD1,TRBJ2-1,CASSPRQGPANEQFF,TGTGCCAGCAGCCCCCGACAGGGCCCCGCAAATGAGCAGTTCTTC
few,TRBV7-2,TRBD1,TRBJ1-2,CASSLWDRLAGYTF,TGTGCCAGCAGCTTATGGGACAGGCTAGCTGGCTACACCTTC
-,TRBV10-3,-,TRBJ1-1,CAIVGGANTEAFF,TGTGCCATCGTCGGGGGGGCGAACACTGAAGCTTTCTTT
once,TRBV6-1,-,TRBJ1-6,CASSELRTAASPLHF,TGTGCCAGCAGTGAACTCAGGACAGCAGCTTCACCCCTCCACTTT
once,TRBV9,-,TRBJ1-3,CASSVGGFDGNTIYF,TGTGCCAGCAGCGTAGGAGGGTTCGATGGAAACACCATATATTTT
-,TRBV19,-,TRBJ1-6,CASSIGHRVNSPLHF,TGTGCCAGTAGTATAGGGCACAGGGTTAATTCACCCCTCCACTTT
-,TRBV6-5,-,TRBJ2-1,CASSRGGGYNEQFF,TGTGCCAGCAGTAGGGGGGGTGGATACAATGAGCAGTTCTTC
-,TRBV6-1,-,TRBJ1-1,CASITQIPQGTEAFF,TGTGCCAGCATCACCCAAATCCCCCAGGGCACTGAAGCTTTCTTT
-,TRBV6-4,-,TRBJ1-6,CASSEDNNSPLHF,TGTGCCAGCAGTGAGGACAATAATTCACCCCTCCACTTT
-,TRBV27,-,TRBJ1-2,CASSSAGGYTF,TGTGCCAGCAGCTCCGCAGGAGGCTACACCTTC
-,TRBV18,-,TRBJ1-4,CASIRGINEKLFF,TGTGCCAGTATCCGGGGGATTAATGAAAAACTGTTTTTT
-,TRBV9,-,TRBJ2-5,CASSVGLQKETQYF,TGTGCCAGCAGCGTAGGACTCCAAAAAGAGACCCAGTACTTC
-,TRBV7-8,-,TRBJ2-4,CASSETGPQGIQYF,TGTGCCAGCAGTGAAACCGGGCCTCAGGGCATTCAGTACTTC
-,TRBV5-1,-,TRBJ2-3,CASSLRGTTTDTQYF,TGCGCCAGCAGCTTACGGGGAACAACCACAGATACGCAGTATTTT
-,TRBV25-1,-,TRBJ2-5,CASSASGPQETQYF,TGTGCCAGCAGTGCCTCTGGGCCACAAGAGACCCAGTACTTC
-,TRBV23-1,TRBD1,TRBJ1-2,CASSQPAQGAKGYTF,TGCGCCAGCAGTCAGCCCGCCCAGGGGGCTAAGGGCTACACCTTC
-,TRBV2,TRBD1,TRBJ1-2,CASKDRLHSQGYGYTF,TGTGCCAGCAAGGACCGTTTACATTCACAGGGGTACGGCTACACCTTC
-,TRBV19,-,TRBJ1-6,CASSMIRADSPLHF,TGTGCCAGTAGTATGATCAGGGCGGATTCACCCCTCCACTTT
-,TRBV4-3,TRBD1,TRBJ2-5,CASSEQGAGSQETQYF,TGCGCCAGCAGCGAACAGGGGGCAGGGTCCCAAGAGACCCAGTACTTC
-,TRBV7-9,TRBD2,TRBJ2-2,CASSPTGLPRLNTGELFF,TGTGCCAGCAGTCCAACGGGACTACCACGACTGAACACCGGGGAGCTGTTTTTT
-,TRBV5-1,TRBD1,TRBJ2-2,CASSLYRGRSTGELFF,TGCGCCAGCAGCCTCTACAGGGGGCGCAGCACCGGGGAGCTGTTTTTT
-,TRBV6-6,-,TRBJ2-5,CASSRSQGNGETQYF,TGTGCCAGCAGCCGGAGCCAGGGTAATGGAGAGACCCAGTACTTC
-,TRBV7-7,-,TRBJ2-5,CASSLSHVEGETQYF,TGTGCCAGCAGCTTATCGCATGTGGAGGGTGAGACCCAGTACTTC
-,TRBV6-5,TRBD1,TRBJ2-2,CASRDGTVPTGELFF,TGTGCCAGCAGGGACGGGACAGTTCCCACCGGGGAGCTGTTTTTT
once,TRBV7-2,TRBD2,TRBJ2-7,CASRSTGTSGVEQYF,TGTGCCAGCAGGTCTACCGGGACTAGCGGGGTCGAGCAGTACTTC
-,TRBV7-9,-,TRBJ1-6,CASSPGGGARNSPLHF,TGTGCCAGCAGCCCAGGAGGGGGGGCGCGAAATTCACCCCTCCACTTT
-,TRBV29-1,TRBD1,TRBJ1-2,CSVDGGTGDSYGYTF,TGCAGCGTTGACGGCGGGACAGGGGATAGCTATGGCTACACCTTC
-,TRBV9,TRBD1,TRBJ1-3,CASSAATTGTGNTIYF,TGTGCCAGCAGCGCCGCAACGACAGGGACTGGAAACACCATATATTTT
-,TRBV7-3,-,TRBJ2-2,CASTISGPNTGELFF,TGTGCCAGCACTATTTCGGGTCCTAACACCGGGGAGCTGTTTTTT